This TCR beta chain emerged from a study of blood T cell repertoires in COVID-19. With 5 bases removed from V and 3 bases from J, the gap between germline ends came to 14 bases. This CDR3 is 15 amino acids long. Germline V gene sequence: CDR1 SGHVS, CDR2 FNYEAQ. Generated by immunoSEQ multiplex PCR, the TCRdb table keeps only in-frame clones and is missing some. The table has about 150,000 clones, approximately 88% seen once. The material sequenced was peripheral blood. The clonotype was recovered from a woman in her fifties or sixties with acute or convalescent COVID-19. The J gene is TRBJ1-3, the V gene TRBV7-6; D is ambiguous. CDR3 in amino acids: CASSAESGFGNTIYF. In nucleotides, the CDR3 is TGTGCCAGCAGCGCGGAGTCGGGGTTTGGAAACACCATATATTTT.